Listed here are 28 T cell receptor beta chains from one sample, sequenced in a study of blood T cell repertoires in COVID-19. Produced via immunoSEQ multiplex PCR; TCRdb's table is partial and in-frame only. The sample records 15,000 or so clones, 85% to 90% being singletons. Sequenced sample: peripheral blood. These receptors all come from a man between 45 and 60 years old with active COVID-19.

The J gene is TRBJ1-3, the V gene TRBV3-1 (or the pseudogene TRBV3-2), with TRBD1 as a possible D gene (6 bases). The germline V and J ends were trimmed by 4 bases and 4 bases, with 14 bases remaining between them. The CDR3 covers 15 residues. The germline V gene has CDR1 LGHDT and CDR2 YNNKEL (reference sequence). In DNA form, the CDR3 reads TGTGCCAGCAGCCCAACCACAGGGAAGGGAAACACCATATATTTT. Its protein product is CASSPTTGKGNTIYF.

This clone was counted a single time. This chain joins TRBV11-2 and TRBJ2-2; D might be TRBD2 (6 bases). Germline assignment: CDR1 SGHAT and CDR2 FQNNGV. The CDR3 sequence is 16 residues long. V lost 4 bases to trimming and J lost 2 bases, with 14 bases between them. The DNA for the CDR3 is TGTGCCAGCAGCTCGGGAGCCAGGCGTAACACCGGGGAGCTGTTTTTT. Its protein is CASSSGARRNTGELFF.

CDR3: CASSSPLASASYEQYF. The DNA of the CDR3 is TGTGCCAGCAGCTCACCCCTGGCTAGCGCCTCCTACGAGCAGTACTTC. J is TRBJ2-7 and V is TRBV7-9; perhaps TRBD2 as D (6 bases). Germline assignment: CDR1 SEHNR and CDR2 FQNEAQ (reference sequence). V was clipped by 4 bases and J by 0 bases, with 16 bases between them. This CDR3 has 16 amino acids.

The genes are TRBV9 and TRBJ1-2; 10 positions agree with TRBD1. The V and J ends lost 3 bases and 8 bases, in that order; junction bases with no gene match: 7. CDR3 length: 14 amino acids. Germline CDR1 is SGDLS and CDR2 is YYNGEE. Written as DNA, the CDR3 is TGTGCCAGCAGCGAGAGGGACAGGGGTGGCGGCTACACCTTC. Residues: CASSERDRGGGYTF.

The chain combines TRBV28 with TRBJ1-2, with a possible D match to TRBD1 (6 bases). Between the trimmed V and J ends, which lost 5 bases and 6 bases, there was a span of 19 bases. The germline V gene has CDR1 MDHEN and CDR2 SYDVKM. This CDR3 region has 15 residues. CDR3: CASSTTGFLLDGYTF. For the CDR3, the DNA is TGTGCCAGCAGTACCACAGGGTTCCTTCTCGATGGCTACACCTTC.

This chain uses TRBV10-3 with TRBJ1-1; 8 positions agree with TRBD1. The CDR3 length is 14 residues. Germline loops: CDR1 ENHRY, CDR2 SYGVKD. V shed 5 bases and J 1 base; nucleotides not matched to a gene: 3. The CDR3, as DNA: TGTGCCATCAGTCAGGGGGCGCAGAACACTGAAGCTTTCTTT. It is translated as CAISQGAQNTEAFF.

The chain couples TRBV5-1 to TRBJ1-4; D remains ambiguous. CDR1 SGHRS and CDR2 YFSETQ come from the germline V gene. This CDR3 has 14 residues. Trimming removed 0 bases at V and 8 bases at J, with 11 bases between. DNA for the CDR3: TGCGCCAGCAGCTTGGGCCAGGTTGGCGAAAAACTGTTTTTT. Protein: CASSLGQVGEKLFF.

CDR3 sequence: CASSPTGHRAGELFF. The CDR3 DNA sequence: TGTGCCAGTAGTCCTACAGGGCATCGTGCCGGGGAGCTGTTTTTT. This sequence joins TRBV19 and TRBJ2-2, with a weak D call TRBD1 (6 bases). Germline-derived CDR1 and CDR2 are LNHDA and SQIVND (reference sequence). This CDR3 contains 15 residues. Trimming shortened V by 5 bases and J by 6 bases, and 16 bases separated the two germline ends. The full variable domain, with the rest looked up from reference TRBV19 and TRBJ2-2, is DGGITQSPKYLFRKEGQNVTLSCEQNLNHDAMYWYRQDPGQGLRLIYYSQIVNDFQKGDIAEGYSVSREKKESFPLTVTSAQKNPTAFYLCASSPTGHRAGELFFGEGSRLTVL.

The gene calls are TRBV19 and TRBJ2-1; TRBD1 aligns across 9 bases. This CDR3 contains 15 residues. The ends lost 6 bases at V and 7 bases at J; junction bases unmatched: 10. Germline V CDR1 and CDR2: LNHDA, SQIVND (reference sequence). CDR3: CASRTGTGGLNEQFF. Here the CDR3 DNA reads TGTGCCAGTAGGACGGGTACAGGGGGCTTGAATGAGCAGTTCTTC.

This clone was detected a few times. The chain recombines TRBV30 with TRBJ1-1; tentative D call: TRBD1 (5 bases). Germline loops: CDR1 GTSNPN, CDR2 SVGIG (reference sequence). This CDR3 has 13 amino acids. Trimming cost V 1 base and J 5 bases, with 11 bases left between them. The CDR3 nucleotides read TGTGCCTGGAGTGCATTGACAGCAACTGAAGCTTTCTTT. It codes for CAWSALTATEAFF.

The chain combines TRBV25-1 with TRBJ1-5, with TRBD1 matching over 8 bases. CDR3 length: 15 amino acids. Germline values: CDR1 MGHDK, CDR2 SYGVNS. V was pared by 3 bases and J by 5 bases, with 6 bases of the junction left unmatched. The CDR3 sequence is CASSELDRDDQPQHF. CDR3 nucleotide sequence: TGTGCCAGCAGTGAGTTGGACAGGGATGATCAGCCCCAGCATTTT.

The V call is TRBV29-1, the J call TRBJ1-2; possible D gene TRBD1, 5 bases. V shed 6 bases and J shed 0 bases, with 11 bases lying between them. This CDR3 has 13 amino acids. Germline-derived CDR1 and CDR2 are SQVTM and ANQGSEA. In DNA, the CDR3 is TGCAGCGTACATAAGACAGCTAACTATGGCTACACCTTC. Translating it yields CSVHKTANYGYTF.

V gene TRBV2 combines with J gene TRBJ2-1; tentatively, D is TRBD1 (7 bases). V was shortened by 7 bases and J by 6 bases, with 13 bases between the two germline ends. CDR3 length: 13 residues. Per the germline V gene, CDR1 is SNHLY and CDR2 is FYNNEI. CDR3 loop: CASKDRRVNEQFF. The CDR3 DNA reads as TGTGCCAGCAAGGACAGGAGGGTCAATGAGCAGTTCTTC.

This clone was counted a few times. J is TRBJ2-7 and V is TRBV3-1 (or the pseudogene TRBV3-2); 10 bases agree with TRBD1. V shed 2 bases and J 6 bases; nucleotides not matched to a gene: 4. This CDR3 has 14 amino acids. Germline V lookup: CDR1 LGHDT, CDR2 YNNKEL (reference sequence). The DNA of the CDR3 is TGTGCCAGCAGCCAAATGCGACAGGGGGCCGAGCAGTACTTC. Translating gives CASSQMRQGAEQYF.

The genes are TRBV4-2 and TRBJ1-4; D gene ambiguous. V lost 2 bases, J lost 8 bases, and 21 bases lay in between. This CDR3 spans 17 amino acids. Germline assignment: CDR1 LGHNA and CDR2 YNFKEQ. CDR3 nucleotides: TGTGCCAGCAGCCAAAAGGTCGGTCAACAAGACGGGGAAAAACTGTTTTTT. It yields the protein CASSQKVGQQDGEKLFF.

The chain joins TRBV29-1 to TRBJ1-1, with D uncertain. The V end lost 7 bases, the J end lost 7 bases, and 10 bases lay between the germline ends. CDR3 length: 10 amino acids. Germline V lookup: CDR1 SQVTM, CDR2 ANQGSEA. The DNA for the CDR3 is TGCAGCGCCCGGGTCGTTGAAGCTTTCTTT. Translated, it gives CSARVVEAFF.

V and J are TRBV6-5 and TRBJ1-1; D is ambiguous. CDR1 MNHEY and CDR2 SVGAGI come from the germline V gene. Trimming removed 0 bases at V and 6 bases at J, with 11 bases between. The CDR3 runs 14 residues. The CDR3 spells CASSYSALRAEAFF. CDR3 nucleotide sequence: TGTGCCAGCAGTTACTCCGCCCTACGCGCTGAAGCTTTCTTT.

The CDR3 DNA reads TGTGCCAGCAGTCCAACAGGGTTTGGCTACACCTTC. Its translation: CASSPTGFGYTF. The chain joins TRBV6-5 to TRBJ1-2; perhaps TRBD1 as D (6 bases). This CDR3 spans 12 amino acids. Germline assignment: CDR1 MNHEY and CDR2 SVGAGI. Trimming left V 5 bases short and J 7 bases short, with 11 bases between.

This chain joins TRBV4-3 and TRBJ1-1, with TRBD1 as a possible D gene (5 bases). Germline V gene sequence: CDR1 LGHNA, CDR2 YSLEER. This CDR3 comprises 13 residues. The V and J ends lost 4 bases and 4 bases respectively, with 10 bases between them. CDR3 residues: CASSREGSTEAFF. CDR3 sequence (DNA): TGCGCCAGCAGCCGGGAGGGGTCCACTGAAGCTTTCTTT.

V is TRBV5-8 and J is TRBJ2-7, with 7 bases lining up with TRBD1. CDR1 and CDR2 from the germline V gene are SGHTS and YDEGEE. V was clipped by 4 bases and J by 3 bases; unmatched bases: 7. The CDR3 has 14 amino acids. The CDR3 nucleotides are TGTGCCAGCAGCCCCGGGACAGACAGCTACGAGCAGTACTTC. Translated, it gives CASSPGTDSYEQYF.

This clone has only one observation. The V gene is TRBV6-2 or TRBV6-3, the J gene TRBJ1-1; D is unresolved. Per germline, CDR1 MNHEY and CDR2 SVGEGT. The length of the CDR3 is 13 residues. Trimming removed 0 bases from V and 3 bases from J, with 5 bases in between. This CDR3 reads CASSYSRYTEAFF. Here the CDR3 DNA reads TGTGCCAGCAGTTACTCCCGGTACACTGAAGCTTTCTTT.

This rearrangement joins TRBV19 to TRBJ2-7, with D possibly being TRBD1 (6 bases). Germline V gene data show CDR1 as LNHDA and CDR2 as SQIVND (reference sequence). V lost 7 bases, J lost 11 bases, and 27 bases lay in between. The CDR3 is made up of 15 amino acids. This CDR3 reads CASTATGLGPLPKYF. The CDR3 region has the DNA TGTGCCAGTACCGCGACAGGATTAGGACCCCTACCCAAGTACTTC.

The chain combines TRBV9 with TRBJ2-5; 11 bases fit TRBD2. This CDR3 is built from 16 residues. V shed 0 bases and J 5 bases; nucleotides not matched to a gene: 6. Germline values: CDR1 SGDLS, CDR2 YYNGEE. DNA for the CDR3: TGTGCCAGCAGCGTAGAGATAGCGGGAGGGCGGGAGACCCAGTACTTC. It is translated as CASSVEIAGGRETQYF.

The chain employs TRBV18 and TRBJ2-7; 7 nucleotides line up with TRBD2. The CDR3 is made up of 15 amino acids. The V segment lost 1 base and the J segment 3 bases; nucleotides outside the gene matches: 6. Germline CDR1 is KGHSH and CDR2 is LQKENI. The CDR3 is CASSPQAGFVYEQYF. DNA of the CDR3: TGTGCCAGCTCACCACAAGCGGGATTTGTCTACGAGCAGTACTTC.

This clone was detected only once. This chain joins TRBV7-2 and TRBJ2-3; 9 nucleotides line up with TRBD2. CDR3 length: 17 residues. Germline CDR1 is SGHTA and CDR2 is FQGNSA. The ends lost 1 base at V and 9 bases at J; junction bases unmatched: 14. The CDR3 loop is CASSLEGTSPRAGTQYF. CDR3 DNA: TGTGCCAGCAGCTTAGAAGGGACTAGCCCGAGGGCAGGGACGCAGTATTTT.

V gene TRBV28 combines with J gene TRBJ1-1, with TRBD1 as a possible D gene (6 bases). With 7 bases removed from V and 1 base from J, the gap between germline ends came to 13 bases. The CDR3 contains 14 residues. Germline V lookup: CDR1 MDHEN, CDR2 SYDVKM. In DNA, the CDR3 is TGTGCCAGCACCTGGGGCAGGGGGAACACTGAAGCTTTCTTT. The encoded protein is CASTWGRGNTEAFF.

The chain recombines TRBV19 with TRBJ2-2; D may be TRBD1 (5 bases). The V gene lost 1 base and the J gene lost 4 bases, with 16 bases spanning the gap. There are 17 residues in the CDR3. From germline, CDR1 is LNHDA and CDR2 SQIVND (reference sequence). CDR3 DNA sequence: TGTGCCAGTAGTATAGGTCTCGTCCGGACAACCACCGGGGAGCTGTTTTTT. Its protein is CASSIGLVRTTTGELFF. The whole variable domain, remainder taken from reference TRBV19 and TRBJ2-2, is DGGITQSPKYLFRKEGQNVTLSCEQNLNHDAMYWYRQDPGQGLRLIYYSQIVNDFQKGDIAEGYSVSREKKESFPLTVTSAQKNPTAFYLCASSIGLVRTTTGELFFGEGSRLTVL.

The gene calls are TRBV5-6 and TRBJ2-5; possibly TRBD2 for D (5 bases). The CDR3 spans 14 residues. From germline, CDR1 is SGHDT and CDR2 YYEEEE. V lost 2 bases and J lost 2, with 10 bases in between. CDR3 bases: TGTGCCAGCAGCTTCTTTCAGCGGCAAGAGACCCAGTACTTC. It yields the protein CASSFFQRQETQYF.